This T cell receptor beta chain originates from a study of blood T cell repertoires in COVID-19. In the study overall: Sources were T cells, B-cell-depleted T cells, or PBMCs; the material itself was cDNA or gDNA.

As originally analysed: Quantification of nucleated cells was approximated via reference gene primer amplification. Sequencing was performed with immunoSEQ multiplex PCR; in TCRdb, only in-frame clones are kept and a portion is missing. Clonal size and the V and J genes are those of that table, whereas D and trimming came from the DNA. The data contain about 61,000 clones, around nine tenths of them singletons. The germline V gene has CDR1 SGHRS and CDR2 YFSETQ. After removal of 0 bases from V and 7 bases from J, the junction contained 9 bases not matched to a gene. The CDR3 totals 17 residues. Sequencing was performed on peripheral blood. J is TRBJ2-1 and V is TRBV5-1, with 11 bases lining up with TRBD2. This clonotype was sampled from a woman aged 45-65 years with active or convalescent COVID-19. As DNA, the CDR3 is TGCGCCAGCAGCTTGGGACTAGCGGGAAGGTCGGCAAATGAGCAGTTCTTC. Its protein is CASSLGLAGRSANEQFF. Filled out from reference TRBV5-1 and TRBJ2-1, the complete variable domain reads KAGVTQTPRYLIKTRGQQVTLSCSPISGHRSVSWYQQTPGQGLQFLFEYFSETQRNKGNFPGRFSGRQFSNSRSEMNVSTLELGDSALYLCASSLGLAGRSANEQFFGPGTRLTVL.